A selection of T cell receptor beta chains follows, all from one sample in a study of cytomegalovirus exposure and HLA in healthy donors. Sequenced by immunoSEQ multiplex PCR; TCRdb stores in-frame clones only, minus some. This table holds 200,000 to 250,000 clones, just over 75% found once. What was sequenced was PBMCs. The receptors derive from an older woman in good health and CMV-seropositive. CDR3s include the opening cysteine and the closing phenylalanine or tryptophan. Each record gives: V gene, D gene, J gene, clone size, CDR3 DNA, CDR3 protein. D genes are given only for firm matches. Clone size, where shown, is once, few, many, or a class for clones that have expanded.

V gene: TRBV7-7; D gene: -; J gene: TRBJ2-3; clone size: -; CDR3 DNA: TGTGCCAGCAGCCTCCTAGGGGGCACAGATACGCAGTATTTT; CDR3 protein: CASSLLGGTDTQYF
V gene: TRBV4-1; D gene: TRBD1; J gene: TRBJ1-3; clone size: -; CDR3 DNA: TGCGCCAGCAGCCTGTCGGGACAGGCGGCCGGAAACACCATATATTTT; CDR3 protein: CASSLSGQAAGNTIYF
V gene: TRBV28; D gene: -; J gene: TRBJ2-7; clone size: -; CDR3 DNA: TGTGCCAGCAGTATCGGGACATTCAGCTCCTACGAGCAGTACTTC; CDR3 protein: CASSIGTFSSYEQYF
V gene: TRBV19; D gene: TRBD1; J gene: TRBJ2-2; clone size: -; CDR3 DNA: TGTGCCAGTACCACGACAGGGGGCGTTGTGTACACCGGGGAGCTGTTTTTT; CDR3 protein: CASTTTGGVVYTGELFF
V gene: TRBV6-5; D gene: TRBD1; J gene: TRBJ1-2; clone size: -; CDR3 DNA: TGTGCCAGCAGTAACGCCGGGACAGGAAAAGACTACACCTTC; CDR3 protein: CASSNAGTGKDYTF
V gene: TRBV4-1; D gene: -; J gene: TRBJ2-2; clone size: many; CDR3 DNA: TGCGCCAGCAGCCCCCCATCCCGACTTTACACCGGGGAGCTGTTTTTT; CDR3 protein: CASSPPSRLYTGELFF
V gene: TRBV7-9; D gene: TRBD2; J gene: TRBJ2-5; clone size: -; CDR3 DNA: TGTGCCAGCAGTACTCAGCGGGAGGGCTACCAAGAGACCCAGTACTTC; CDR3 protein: CASSTQREGYQETQYF
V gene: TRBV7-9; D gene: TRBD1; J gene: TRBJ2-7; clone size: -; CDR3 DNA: TGTGCCAGCAGCCGACAGGGGGTAAGCTCCTACGAGCAGTACTTC; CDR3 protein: CASSRQGVSSYEQYF
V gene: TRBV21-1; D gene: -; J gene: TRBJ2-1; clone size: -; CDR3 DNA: TGTGCCAGCAGCAAAGCTAGGGGGTCCTACAATGAGCAGTTCTTC; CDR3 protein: CASSKARGSYNEQFF
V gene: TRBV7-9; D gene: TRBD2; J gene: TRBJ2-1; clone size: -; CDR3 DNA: TGTGCCAGCAGCACTCTATTAGGCGGCGGGAGTTCAGGCTACAATGAGCAGTTCTTC; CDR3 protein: CASSTLLGGGSSGYNEQFF
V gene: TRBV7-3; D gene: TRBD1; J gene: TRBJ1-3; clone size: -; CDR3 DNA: TGTGCCAGCAGCCCTCAGGGGGACGGAAACACCATATATTTT; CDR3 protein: CASSPQGDGNTIYF
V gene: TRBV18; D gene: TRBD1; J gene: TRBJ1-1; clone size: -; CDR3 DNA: TGTGCCAGCTCAACGGACAGGGGAGGGACTGAAGCTTTCTTT; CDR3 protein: CASSTDRGGTEAFF
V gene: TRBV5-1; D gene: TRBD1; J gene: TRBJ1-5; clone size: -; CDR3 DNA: TGCGCCAGCAGCCAAGGGGGCGCCTACAATCAGCCCCAGCATTTT; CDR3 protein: CASSQGGAYNQPQHF
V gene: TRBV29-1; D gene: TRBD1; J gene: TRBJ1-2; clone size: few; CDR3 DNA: TGCAGCTTCGGGGACAGTGTAGACTACACCTTC; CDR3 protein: CSFGDSVDYTF
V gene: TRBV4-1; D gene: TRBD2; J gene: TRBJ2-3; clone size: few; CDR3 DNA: TGCGCCAGCAGCCAGGGTGAAGTACTAGCGGCTAGCACAGATACGCAGTATTTT; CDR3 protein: CASSQGEVLAASTDTQYF
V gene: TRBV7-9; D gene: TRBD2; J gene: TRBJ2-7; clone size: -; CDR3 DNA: TGTTCCAGCAGCTTAGCGGGAGGGCCTTCCACCTACGAGCAGTACTTC; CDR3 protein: CSSSLAGGPSTYEQYF
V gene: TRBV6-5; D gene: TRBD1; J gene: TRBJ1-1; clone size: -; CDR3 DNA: TGTGCCAGCAGCCCTCCGGGGACAGGCACTGAAGCTTTCTTT; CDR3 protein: CASSPPGTGTEAFF
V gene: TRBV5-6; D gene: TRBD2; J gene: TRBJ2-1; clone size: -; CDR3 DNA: TGTGCCAGCAGGCCGCGGGGGAGTGAGCAGTTCTTC; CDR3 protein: CASRPRGSEQFF
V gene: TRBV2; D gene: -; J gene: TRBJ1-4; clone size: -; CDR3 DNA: TGTGCCAGCAAATCTCCGGGGGATGAAAAACTGTTTTTT; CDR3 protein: CASKSPGDEKLFF
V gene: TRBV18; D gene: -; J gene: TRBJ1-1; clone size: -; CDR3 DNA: TGTGCCAGCTCACTCGAGACAGCGAACACTGAAGCTTTCTTT; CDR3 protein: CASSLETANTEAFF
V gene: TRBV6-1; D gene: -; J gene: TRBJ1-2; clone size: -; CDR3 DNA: TGTGCCAGCACACCGACTCCAGCCTTGAGTAGCGGCTACACCTTC; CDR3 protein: CASTPTPALSSGYTF
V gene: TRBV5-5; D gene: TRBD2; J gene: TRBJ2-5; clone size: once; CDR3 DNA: TGTGCCAGCAGCCCCCGGACTAGATTAGGAATCGAGACCCAGTACTTC; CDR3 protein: CASSPRTRLGIETQYF
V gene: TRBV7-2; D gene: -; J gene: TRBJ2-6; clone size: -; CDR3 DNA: TGTGCCAGCAGCATCTCCGCGACTGGTAGCTCTGGGGCCAACGTCCTGACTTTC; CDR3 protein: CASSISATGSSGANVLTF
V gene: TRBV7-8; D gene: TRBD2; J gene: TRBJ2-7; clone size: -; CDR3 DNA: TGTGCCAGCAGCTTAGGGGAGGGATTCCACGAGCAGTACTTC; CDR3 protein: CASSLGEGFHEQYF
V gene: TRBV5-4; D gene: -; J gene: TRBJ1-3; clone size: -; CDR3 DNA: TGTGCCAGCAGCTTCGGGATACGAACTGGAAACACCATATATTTT; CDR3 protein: CASSFGIRTGNTIYF
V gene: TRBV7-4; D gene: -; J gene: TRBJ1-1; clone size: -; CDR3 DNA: TGTGCCAGCAGCCCCTACCCCCTCGGGGGTCAGAACACTGAAGCTTTCTTT; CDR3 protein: CASSPYPLGGQNTEAFF
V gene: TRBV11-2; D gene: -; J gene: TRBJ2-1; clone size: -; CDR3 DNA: TGTGCCAGCAGCTTACCAGGGAGGGAGCAGTTCTTC; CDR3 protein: CASSLPGREQFF
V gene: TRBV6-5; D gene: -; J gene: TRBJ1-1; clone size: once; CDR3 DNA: TGTGCCAGCAGTTACACCTCGGCAGGGAACACTGAAGCTTTCTTT; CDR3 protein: CASSYTSAGNTEAFF
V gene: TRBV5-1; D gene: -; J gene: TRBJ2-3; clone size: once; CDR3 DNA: TGCGCCAGCAGCGGGGCCCCCACAGATACGCAGTATTTT; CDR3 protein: CASSGAPTDTQYF
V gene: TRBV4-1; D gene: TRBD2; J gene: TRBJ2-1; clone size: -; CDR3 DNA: TGCGCCAGCAGCTTCCGACTAGCGGGAGATCCTAACAATGAGCAGTTCTTC; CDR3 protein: CASSFRLAGDPNNEQFF
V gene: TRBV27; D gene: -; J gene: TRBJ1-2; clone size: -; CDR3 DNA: TGTGCCAGCAGTCCAGATGGGGGGGCCTATGGCTACACCTTC; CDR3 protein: CASSPDGGAYGYTF
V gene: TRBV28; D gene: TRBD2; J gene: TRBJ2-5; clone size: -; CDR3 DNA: TGTGCCAGCAGTTTACCGCGGGGGGGCATAGAGACCCAGTACTTC; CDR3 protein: CASSLPRGGIETQYF
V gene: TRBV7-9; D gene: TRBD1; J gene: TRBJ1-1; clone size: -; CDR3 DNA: TGTGCCGGGGACAGGGGGCGGGAAACTGAAGCTTTCTTT; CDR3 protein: CAGDRGRETEAFF